Listed below are T cell receptor beta chains from one sample, sequenced in a study of blood T cell repertoires in COVID-19. Assay used: immunoSEQ multiplex PCR; TCRdb lists only in-frame clones, some missing. The table records 200,000 to 250,000 clones, around 81% of them present only once. Sequenced material: peripheral blood. These receptors came from a woman aged 70 to 79 with acute or convalescent COVID-19. CDR3s include the opening cysteine and the closing phenylalanine or tryptophan. Each record gives: V gene, J gene, clone size, CDR3 length, D gene, CDR3 protein, CDR3 DNA. D genes are given only for firm matches. Where a row states a size, it is once, few, many or the class of an expanded clone; other rows omit it.

>TRBV19|TRBJ2-1|-|14|TRBD2
CASSWGGRGNEQFF
TGTGCCAGTAGTTGGGGAGGGAGGGGCAATGAGCAGTTCTTC
>TRBV28|TRBJ1-5|few|13|TRBD1
CASRQGAVQPQHF
TGTGCCAGCAGACAGGGGGCTGTTCAGCCCCAGCATTTT
>TRBV5-1|TRBJ1-4|-|15|TRBD1
CASSLGQGAREKLFF
TGCGCCAGCAGCTTGGGTCAGGGGGCGCGAGAAAAACTGTTTTTT
>TRBV2|TRBJ2-1|-|14|TRBD2
CASRAVAGNNEQFF
TGTGCCAGCCGTGCTGTAGCGGGAAACAATGAGCAGTTCTTC
>TRBV6-5|TRBJ1-3|-|15|TRBD1
CASSRSDRVRNTIYF
TGTGCCAGCAGCCGGTCGGACAGGGTTAGGAACACCATATATTTT
>TRBV2|TRBJ2-7|-|12|-
CASSNGVYEQYF
TGTGCCAGCAGTAATGGAGTCTACGAGCAGTACTTC
>TRBV18|TRBJ1-2|-|14|TRBD1
CASSPGQGDYGYTF
TGTGCCAGCTCACCGGGACAGGGGGACTATGGCTACACCTTC
>TRBV27|TRBJ2-3|-|17|TRBD2
CASSHGLAGGPADTQYF
TGTGCCAGCAGTCATGGACTAGCGGGAGGGCCGGCAGATACGCAGTATTTT
>TRBV9|TRBJ2-2|few|15|TRBD2
CASSVTSGKAGELFF
TGTGCCAGCAGCGTAACTAGCGGGAAGGCCGGGGAGCTGTTTTTT
>TRBV4-1|TRBJ1-2|few|15|TRBD1
CASSQDRDRANGYTF
TGCGCCAGCAGCCAAGACCGGGACAGGGCTAATGGCTACACCTTC
>TRBV7-9|TRBJ2-6|-|18|-
CASSLAAGFSSGANVLTF
TGTGCCAGCAGCTTAGCAGCAGGCTTCAGCTCTGGGGCCAACGTCCTGACTTTC
>TRBV7-8|TRBJ1-1|-|18|-
CASSLSAENRRPDAEAFF
TGTGCCAGCAGCTTATCAGCCGAGAACAGGCGACCTGACGCTGAAGCTTTCTTT
>TRBV29-1|TRBJ1-1|-|12|TRBD1
CSVDRGNTEAFF
TGCAGCGTCGACAGGGGCAACACTGAAGCTTTCTTT
>TRBV28|TRBJ2-2|-|14|TRBD1
CASSPTGAGGELFF
TGTGCCAGCAGTCCGACAGGGGCCGGCGGGGAGCTGTTTTTT
>TRBV19|TRBJ1-1|few|13|-
CASSINRDTEAFF
TGTGCCAGTAGTATAAACAGGGACACTGAAGCTTTCTTT